A selection of T cell receptor beta chains follows, all from one sample in a study of cytomegalovirus exposure and HLA in healthy donors. TCRdb keeps only in-frame clones here, not all; method: immunoSEQ multiplex PCR. Of about 190,000 clones listed, roughly 77% are singletons. The sample consisted of PBMCs. These receptors were taken from a woman aged 45-59 years in good health and CMV-seronegative. Both conserved end residues are part of each CDR3. The D gene is left open where the match is weak. Size tells how often a clone was seen (once, few, many) or the class of an expanded clone, and some rows leave it out.

>TRBJ1-2|TRBV29-1|.|TRBD1
CSVARLQGAGGYTF
TGCAGCGTCGCAAGACTACAGGGGGCGGGGGGCTACACCTTC
>TRBJ1-2|TRBV15|.|.
CATSIASLHGYTF
TGTGCCACCAGCATAGCAAGTCTTCATGGCTACACCTTC
>TRBJ1-2|TRBV7-2|.|.
CASSLEAGIPGFYGYTF
TGTGCCAGCAGCTTAGAGGCAGGGATCCCCGGTTTCTATGGCTACACCTTC
>TRBJ1-1|TRBV14|few|TRBD1
CASSSRDRGSTEAFF
TGTGCCAGCAGCTCCCGGGACAGGGGAAGCACTGAAGCTTTCTTT
>TRBJ1-3|TRBV19|.|TRBD1
CASSILRGRSGNTIYF
TGTGCCAGTAGTATCTTGAGGGGGCGATCTGGAAACACCATATATTTT
>TRBJ2-5|TRBV9|.|.
CASSLQGNQETQYF
TGTGCCAGCAGCCTCCAGGGGAACCAAGAGACCCAGTACTTC
>TRBJ2-7|TRBV6-6|.|TRBD2
CASSYSSSGSYEQYF
TGTGCCAGCAGTTACTCCTCTAGCGGGAGCTACGAGCAGTACTTC
>TRBJ1-3|TRBV7-9|.|.
CSSSLAAKMKGNTIYF
TGTTCCAGCAGCTTAGCGGCCAAAATGAAGGGAAACACCATATATTTT
>TRBJ2-1|TRBV7-3|.|TRBD2
CASSLNPGGGRNEQFF
TGTGCCAGCAGCTTAAATCCTGGCGGGGGGAGGAATGAGCAGTTCTTC
>TRBJ2-7|TRBV5-1|.|.
CASSLDRDGYEQYF
TGCGCCAGCAGCTTGGACAGGGATGGTTACGAGCAGTACTTC
>TRBJ2-5|TRBV6-1|.|.
CASRKTGAKETQYF
TGTGCCAGCAGAAAGACAGGAGCAAAAGAGACCCAGTACTTC
>TRBJ2-7|TRBV7-9|.|TRBD1
CASSIAGTGRIDEQYF
TGTGCCAGCAGCATAGCCGGGACAGGGAGGATCGACGAGCAGTACTTC
>TRBJ2-2|TRBV27|.|TRBD2
CASSFSSGRAYTGELFF
TGTGCCAGCAGTTTTAGTAGCGGGAGGGCGTACACCGGGGAGCTGTTTTTT
>TRBJ1-1|TRBV27|.|TRBD1
CASRRVTGGRTEAFF
TGTGCCAGCAGACGGGTTACAGGGGGTCGTACTGAAGCTTTCTTT
>TRBJ2-5|TRBV2|.|.
CASRLAAGETQYF
TGTGCCAGCAGACTAGCAGCAGGGGAGACCCAGTACTTC
>TRBJ1-1|TRBV28|.|.
CASRTAGTEAFF
TGTGCCAGCCGTACGGCGGGCACTGAAGCTTTCTTT
>TRBJ2-1|TRBV7-9|.|.
CASSTGVSGNEQFF
TGTGCCAGCAGCACAGGGGTTAGCGGCAATGAGCAGTTCTTC